One and the same sample provided the 10 T cell receptor beta chains below, sequenced in a study of T cell responses to AZD1222 COVID-19 vaccine. The table came from immunoSEQ multiplex PCR; TCRdb's copy has only in-frame clones and leaves some out. The sample holds 70,000 to 95,000 clones, about 86% seen once. The material was peripheral blood, obtained 28 days after the second AZD1222 dose. The receptors here all came from an adult who received the AZD1222 COVID-19 vaccine.

The V and J genes are TRBV16 and TRBJ1-6; the D is unclear. The CDR3 is 13 amino acids. Germline CDR1 and CDR2: KGHSY and FQNENV. V was trimmed by 0 bases and J by 6 bases, leaving 3 bases between them. The CDR3 here is CASSQSPNSPLHF. Here the CDR3 DNA reads TGTGCCAGCAGCCAATCCCCTAATTCACCCCTCCACTTT.

This clone appeared a single time. The chain links TRBV6-5 to TRBJ1-4; D call uncertain. Looked up from germline, CDR1 is MNHEY and CDR2 is SVGAGI. Trimming cost V 2 bases and J 0 bases, with 7 bases left between them. The CDR3 covers 15 residues. The CDR3 region is CASSYQLATNEKLFF. CDR3 sequence (DNA): TGTGCCAGCAGTTACCAGTTAGCAACTAATGAAAAACTGTTTTTT.

This clone was found once. The chain carries TRBV29-1 and TRBJ2-3, with D tentatively TRBD1 or TRBD2 (5 bases each). The V and J ends lost 1 base and 6 bases respectively, with 11 bases between them. CDR3 length: 13 residues. Germline V CDR1 and CDR2: SQVTM, ANQGSEA. CDR3 residues: CSVEARWGDTQYF. In nucleotides, the CDR3 is TGCAGCGTTGAAGCCCGGTGGGGGGATACGCAGTATTTT.

The J gene is TRBJ1-1, the V gene TRBV6-2 or TRBV6-3, with a possible D match to TRBD1 (6 bases). The CDR3 runs to 13 residues. V was cut by 5 bases and J by 1 base, with 8 bases left in between. Germline lookup yields CDR1 MNHEY and CDR2 SVGEGT. This CDR3 reads CASSPTGNTEAFF. CDR3 DNA: TGTGCCAGCAGTCCGACAGGGAACACTGAAGCTTTCTTT.

The chain joins TRBV7-2 to TRBJ1-2; 9 bases are a match to TRBD1. The V segment lost 4 bases and the J segment 7 bases; nucleotides outside the gene matches: 7. The CDR3 runs to 14 residues. CDR1 and CDR2 from the germline V gene are SGHTA and FQGNSA. CDR3 nucleotides: TGTGCCAGCAGCTCGGACAGGGGAGGTGGTGGCTACACCTTC. Translated, it gives CASSSDRGGGGYTF.

This clone was counted between two and nine times. CDR3 residues: CASSLMGQNNSPLHF. CDR3 bases: TGTGCCAGCAGCTTAATGGGACAAAATAATTCACCCCTCCACTTT. The chain has TRBV7-2 and TRBJ1-6, with D perhaps matching TRBD1 (6 bases). This CDR3 region has 15 residues. CDR1 is SGHTA and CDR2 is FQGNSA in the germline V gene. V lost 2 bases and J lost 5, with 10 bases in between.

This chain joins TRBV18 and TRBJ1-4; D uncertain. Per germline, CDR1 KGHSH and CDR2 LQKENI. V was trimmed by 3 bases and J by 11 bases, leaving 13 bases between them. There are 13 residues in the CDR3. CDR3 sequence (DNA): TGTGCCAGCTCACCGGACCTGGTTGGGAAACTGTTTTTT. Amino acids: CASSPDLVGKLFF.

V gene TRBV7-2 combines with J gene TRBJ2-2, with D uncertain. The CDR3 consists of 15 residues. Trimming removed 1 base from V and 1 base from J, with 7 bases in between. In germline, CDR1 is SGHTA, CDR2 FQGNSA. CDR3 loop: CASSLGGENTGELFF. The CDR3 DNA is TGTGCCAGCAGCTTAGGTGGGGAGAACACCGGGGAGCTGTTTTTT. Supplemented by reference TRBV7-2 and TRBJ2-2, the full variable domain reads GAGVSQSPSNKVTEKGKDVELRCDPISGHTALYWYRQSLGQGLEFLIYFQGNSAPDKSGLPSDRFSAERTGGSVSTLTIQRTQQEDSAVYLCASSLGGENTGELFFGEGSRLTVL.

The rearrangement uses TRBV7-9 and TRBJ1-2, with 9 bases fitting TRBD1. The CDR3 consists of 15 residues. Germline CDR1 is SEHNR and CDR2 is FQNEAQ (reference sequence). Trimming cost V 3 bases and J 7 bases; bases outside gene matches: 9. The CDR3 DNA is TGTGCCAGCAGCTTGGACCCGGGACAGGGCTTTGGCTACACCTTC. Its protein product is CASSLDPGQGFGYTF. The full variable domain, its missing parts supplied by reference TRBV7-9 and TRBJ1-2, is DTGVSQNPRHKITKRGQNVTFRCDPISEHNRLYWYRQTLGQGPEFLTYFQNEAQLEKSRLLSDRFSAERPKGSFSTLEIQRTEQGDSAMYLCASSLDPGQGFGYTFGSGTRLTVV.

The rearrangement uses TRBV5-1 and TRBJ2-3; no firm D call. Germline CDR1 reads SGHRS; CDR2 reads YFSETQ. V was shortened by 0 bases and J by 0 bases, with 2 bases between the two germline ends. CDR3 length equals 13 residues. Written as DNA, the CDR3 is TGCGCCAGCAGCTTGGGCAGCACAGATACGCAGTATTTT. Protein sequence: CASSLGSTDTQYF.